The 10 T cell receptor beta chains listed next were all sequenced from one sample in a study of shared clonotypes between healthy human individuals. Method: immunoSEQ multiplex PCR; TCRdb's copy keeps in-frame clones and lacks some. The sample shows roughly 2.4 million clones, approximately 95% of them seen only once. Input material: naive CD4+ T cells sorted from blood. Subset in this sample: CD45RA+ positively selected. These receptors all come from a man in his late teens or twenties in good health.

DNA of the CDR3: TGTGCCAGCAGCCATGACAGGGGGCCCGTTCTAGCCAAAAACATTCAGTACTTC. Translated: CASSHDRGPVLAKNIQYF. V gene TRBV5-6 combines with J gene TRBJ2-4; 10 bases align to TRBD1. In germline, CDR1 is SGHDT, CDR2 YYEEEE. The V and J ends lost 4 bases and 0 bases, in that order; junction bases with no gene match: 10. The CDR3 spans 18 residues.

The chain joins TRBV18 to TRBJ1-6, with TRBD1 identical over 9 bases. The CDR3 length is 15 residues. Germline lookup yields CDR1 KGHSH and CDR2 LQKENI. The trim removed 2 bases at V and 9 bases at J, leaving 5 bases unmatched. The CDR3 loop is CASSPADRGTSPLHF. The DNA of the CDR3 is TGTGCCAGCTCACCAGCCGACAGGGGGACTTCACCCCTCCACTTT. The full variable domain, with the rest looked up from reference TRBV18 and TRBJ1-6, is NAGVMQNPRHLVRRRGQEARLRCSPMKGHSHVYWYRQLPEEGLKFMVYLQKENIIDESGMPKERFSAEFPKEGPSILRIQQVVRGDSAAYFCASSPADRGTSPLHFGNGTRLTVT.

J is TRBJ2-3 and V is TRBV5-1, with D perhaps being TRBD1 or TRBD2 (5 bases each). The V gene's germline CDR1 is SGHRS and CDR2 YFSETQ. V was shortened by 4 bases and J by 4 bases, with 16 bases between the two germline ends. The CDR3 is made up of 15 amino acids. The CDR3 DNA follows: TGCGCCAGCAGCACCGGGACCCTGGGGCCAGATACGCAGTATTTT. It encodes CASSTGTLGPDTQYF.

V usage is TRBV11-3 and J usage is TRBJ2-2; D might be TRBD1 (7 bases). CDR1 and CDR2 (germline): SGHNT, YENEEA. This CDR3 is built from 15 residues. With 5 bases removed from V and 3 bases from J, the gap between germline ends came to 13 bases. The CDR3 DNA reads TGTGCCAGCAGCACCCAGGGGGGTTACACCGGGGAGCTGTTTTTT. Residues: CASSTQGGYTGELFF.

Written as DNA, the CDR3 is TGTGCCAGCAGATCACAGGGATACGAGCAGTACTTC. Its protein is CASRSQGYEQYF. The V call is TRBV28, the J call TRBJ2-7, with D perhaps matching TRBD1 (6 bases). The CDR3 spans 12 residues. Germline CDR1 and CDR2: MDHEN and SYDVKM. V dropped 6 bases and J dropped 4 bases, with 10 bases sitting between them.

The CDR3 protein is CASSTHRANYGYTF. The DNA of the CDR3 is TGTGCCAGCAGTACCCACAGGGCTAACTATGGCTACACCTTC. V is TRBV6-1 and J is TRBJ1-2; D is possibly TRBD1 (6 bases). This CDR3 spans 14 amino acids. Per germline, CDR1 MNHNS and CDR2 SASEGT. V was clipped by 5 bases and J by 0 bases, with 10 bases between them.

V usage is TRBV21-1 and J usage is TRBJ1-1. TRBV21-1 is flagged as a pseudogene. The CDR3 contains 12 residues. The CDR3 nucleotides read TGTGCCGTCCCACGAGGGGACCGCAAAGCTTTCTTT. The encoded protein is CAVPRGDRKAFF.

Remarks on this clone: The sample has other DNA sequences that encode this CDR3 too. The chain joins TRBV5-4 to TRBJ1-2; TRBD1 matches 8 bases. The J segment lost 2 bases and the V segment lost 0 bases, leaving 3 bases of the junction unmatched. Germline V CDR1 and CDR2: SGHNT, YYREEE (reference sequence). This CDR3 has 15 amino acids. The CDR3 nucleotides are TGTGCCAGCAGCTTGGGGCAGGGGGCCAACTATGGCTACACCTTC. Translation: CASSLGQGANYGYTF. The entire variable domain, with the rest obtained from reference TRBV5-4 and TRBJ1-2, is as follows: ETGVTQSPTHLIKTRGQQVTLRCSSQSGHNTVSWYQQALGQGPQFIFQYYREEENGRGNFPPRFSGLQFPNYSSELNVNALELDDSALYLCASSLGQGANYGYTFGSGTRLTVV.

The chain uses TRBV6-1 and TRBJ2-3; 12 bases fit TRBD2. This CDR3 has 14 amino acids. Trimming cost V 6 bases and J 5 bases; bases outside gene matches: 3. Per germline, CDR1 MNHNS and CDR2 SASEGT. The DNA of the CDR3 is TGTGCCAGCAGACTAGCGGGGGGAGGAGATACGCAGTATTTT. As protein: CASRLAGGGDTQYF.

In regard to this clone: Other DNA sequences in this specimen translate into the identical CDR3. The rearrangement joins TRBV9 to TRBJ2-7, with 8 bases lining up with TRBD2. Germline V gene lookup returns CDR1 SGDLS and CDR2 YYNGEE. CDR3 length: 15 residues. Trimming removed 0 bases from V and 0 bases from J; junction bases left unmatched: 2. The CDR3 bases are TGTGCCAGCAGCGTAGAAGCGGGGGTCTCCTACGAGCAGTACTTC. Its translation: CASSVEAGVSYEQYF.